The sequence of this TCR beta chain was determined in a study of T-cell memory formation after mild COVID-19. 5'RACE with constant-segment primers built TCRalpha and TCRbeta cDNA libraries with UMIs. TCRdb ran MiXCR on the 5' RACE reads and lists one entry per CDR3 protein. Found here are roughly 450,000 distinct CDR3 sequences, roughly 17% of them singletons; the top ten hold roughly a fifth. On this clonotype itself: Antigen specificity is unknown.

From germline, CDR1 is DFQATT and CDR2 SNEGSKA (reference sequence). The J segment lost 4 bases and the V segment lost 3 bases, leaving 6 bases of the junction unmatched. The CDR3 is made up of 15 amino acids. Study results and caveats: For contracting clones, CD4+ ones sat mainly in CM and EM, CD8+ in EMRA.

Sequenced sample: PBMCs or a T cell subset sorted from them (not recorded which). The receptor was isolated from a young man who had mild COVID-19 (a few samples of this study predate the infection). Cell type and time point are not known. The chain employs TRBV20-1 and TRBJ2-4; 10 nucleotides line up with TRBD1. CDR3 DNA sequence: TGCAGTGCTAGGTACCCGGGACAGGGGAAAAACATTCAGTACTTC. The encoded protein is CSARYPGQGKNIQYF.